This T cell receptor (beta chain) was found in a study of siplizumab effects on memory and regulatory T cells. The repertoire was sequenced with immunoSEQ multiplex PCR; TCRdb's copy has only in-frame clones and lacks some. The sample carries just over 40,000 clones, about 89% recorded once. The source is a human donor in good health. Sequences were obtained from naive CD4+ T cells sorted from blood.

The CDR3 loop is CASSLGIARFDEQFF. In nucleotides, the CDR3 is TGTGCCAGCAGCTTGGGAATAGCAAGGTTCGATGAGCAGTTCTTC. The chain combines TRBV5-8 with TRBJ2-1; no definite D call. V was pared by 0 bases and J by 8 bases, with 15 bases between. Germline CDR1 and CDR2: SGHTS and YDEGEE. This CDR3 region has 15 residues.